Presented here are 18 T cell receptor beta chains from one specimen sequenced in a study of blood T cells in healthy people across ages. The authors ran a second PCR of roughly 6 to 11 cycles using a sample-barcoded 5' primer and a J-beta primer mix. TCRdb re-analysed the 5' RACE reads in MiXCR, keeping a single row per CDR3 protein. The sample contains 750,000 to 950,000 distinct CDR3 sequences, roughly 24% of which appear only once. This sample also appeared in a second study, on T cells of mothers and their children.

The material sequenced was blood. The source of these receptors is a boy aged 10-17 years in good health.

The V call is TRBV12-3 or TRBV12-4, the J call TRBJ2-1, with TRBD2 identical over 8 bases. The junction had 10 bases not matched to a gene; V was cut back by 7 bases and J by 2 bases. This CDR3 comprises 16 residues. The CDR3: CASMGWREAPYNEQFF. The CDR3 DNA reads as TGTGCCAGCATGGGGTGGCGGGAGGCCCCCTACAATGAGCAGTTCTTC.

This chain links TRBV28 with TRBJ2-1, with 10 bases matching TRBD1. J was trimmed by 6 bases and V by 3 bases; bases with no gene match: 11. This CDR3 is 17 amino acids long. CDR1 and CDR2 from the germline V gene are MDHEN and SYDVKM. The CDR3: CASSFRRRDRGCNEQFF. The DNA for the CDR3 is TGTGCCAGCAGTTTTCGCAGAAGGGACAGGGGCTGCAATGAGCAGTTCTTC.

Note on this clonotype: At one boundary the junction diverges from the germline segment, which might be a read error. J is TRBJ1-3 and V is TRBV12-3 or TRBV12-4, with unresolved D. The CDR3 covers 17 residues. CDR3 sequence reads: CARSFPSRYRSGNTIYF. In nucleotides, the CDR3 is TGTGCCAGGAGTTTTCCCTCCCGATATCGCTCTGGAAACACCATATATTTT.

The rearrangement joins TRBV11-2 to TRBJ1-1, with D hard to call. The length of the CDR3 is 13 residues. Looked up from germline, CDR1 is SGHAT and CDR2 is FQNNGV. The V end was cut by 1 base, the J end by 3 bases, with 6 bases between. CDR3 sequence reads: CASSLGSYTEAFF. CDR3 DNA: TGTGCCAGCAGCTTAGGTTCCTACACTGAAGCTTTCTTT.

The chain recombines TRBV7-9 with TRBJ2-5, with TRBD1 matching over 8 bases. Germline V gene lookup returns CDR1 SEHNR and CDR2 FQNEAQ (reference sequence). This CDR3 region has 15 residues. J was trimmed by 2 bases and V by 5 bases; bases with no gene match: 7. Here the CDR3 DNA reads TGTGCCAGCAGCGCCTGGACAGGGTCTCAAGAGACCCAGTACTTC. Amino acid sequence: CASSAWTGSQETQYF.

The CDR3 sequence is CASSSGVHEQFF. DNA of the CDR3: TGTGCCAGCAGCAGTGGGGTCCATGAGCAGTTCTTC. The genes are TRBV7-9 and TRBJ2-1; D is ambiguous. There are 12 residues in the CDR3. Between the trimmed V and J ends, which lost 5 bases and 8 bases, there was a span of 10 bases. Germline loops: CDR1 SEHNR, CDR2 FQNEAQ (reference sequence). The full variable domain, completed using reference TRBV7-9 and TRBJ2-1, is DTGVSQNPRHKITKRGQNVTFRCDPISEHNRLYWYRQTLGQGPEFLTYFQNEAQLEKSRLLSDRFSAERPKGSFSTLEIQRTEQGDSAMYLCASSSGVHEQFFGPGTRLTVL.

The V gene is TRBV5-5, the J gene TRBJ2-1; TRBD1 aligns across 10 bases. The length of the CDR3 is 15 residues. With 5 bases clipped from V and 6 bases from J, the junction kept 8 bases outside the gene matches. The germline V gene has CDR1 SGHKS and CDR2 YYEKEE (reference sequence). CDR3 DNA sequence: TGTGCCAGCAGGTATCCGGGACAGGGGATCAATGAGCAGTTCTTC. Translation: CASRYPGQGINEQFF.

The table lists this clonotype with a few counts. V usage is TRBV20-1 and J usage is TRBJ1-4; TRBD1 is a possible D gene (5 bases). Germline-derived CDR1 and CDR2 are DFQATT and SNEGSKA (reference sequence). The CDR3 spans 11 residues. V was pared by 0 bases and J by 10 bases, with 6 bases between. CDR3 coding DNA: TGCAGTGCTAGAGATCAGGGAAAACTGTTTTTT. Encoded protein: CSARDQGKLFF.

V gene TRBV27 combines with J gene TRBJ1-5; D unclear. This CDR3 region has 16 residues. From germline, CDR1 is MNHEY and CDR2 SMNVEV (reference sequence). V was cut by 4 bases and J by 0 bases, with 13 bases left in between. This CDR3 is CASSSRWRYSNQPQHF. CDR3 in DNA: TGTGCCAGCAGTTCAAGGTGGAGGTATAGCAATCAGCCCCAGCATTTT.

The V and J genes are TRBV20-1 and TRBJ1-4, with TRBD1 as a possible D gene (6 bases). The V end was cut by 3 bases, the J end by 3 bases, with 8 bases between. Germline CDR1 reads DFQATT; CDR2 reads SNEGSKA (reference sequence). The CDR3 sequence is 13 residues long. Here the CDR3 DNA reads TGCAGTGCTAGGACAGGCCCTAATGAAAAACTGTTTTTT. It is translated as CSARTGPNEKLFF.

This clonotype was observed a single time. The chain combines TRBV5-1 with TRBJ2-1; D is possibly TRBD1 (5 bases). The V and J ends lost 6 bases and 1 base respectively, with 20 bases between them. Germline-derived CDR1 and CDR2 are SGHRS and YFSETQ. CDR3 length: 17 residues. CDR3: CASTRPWGRESYNEQFF. The CDR3, as DNA: TGCGCCAGCACCCGCCCTTGGGGCAGGGAATCCTACAATGAGCAGTTCTTC.

This sequence joins TRBV27 and TRBJ2-5; 8 nucleotides line up with TRBD1. Trimming cost V 5 bases and J 5 bases; bases outside gene matches: 10. The CDR3 extends over 15 amino acids. The germline V gene encodes CDR1 MNHEY and CDR2 SMNVEV (reference sequence). CDR3 sequence reads: CASSPLTGVYETQYF. DNA for the CDR3: TGTGCCAGCAGTCCCCTGACAGGGGTGTACGAGACCCAGTACTTC.

This clonotype came up once. The rearrangement links TRBV20-1 to TRBJ1-2; D possibly corresponds to TRBD1 (5 bases). Germline lookup yields CDR1 DFQATT and CDR2 SNEGSKA (reference sequence). The CDR3 consists of 15 residues. V was cut by 5 bases and J by 2 bases, with 18 bases left in between. The CDR3 nucleotides read TGCAGTGCTGAACCCCCGTGGGACGGCAACTATGGCTACACCTTC. It codes for CSAEPPWDGNYGYTF.

This clonotype was seen only a few times. The genes are TRBV4-1 and TRBJ2-4; 9 bases are shared with TRBD1. CDR1 is MGHRA, CDR2 YSYEKL, per germline. The CDR3 has 16 amino acids. The junction had 6 bases not matched to a gene; V was cut back by 4 bases and J by 2 bases. This chain's CDR3 is CASSPGTGRTKNIQYF. CDR3 bases: TGCGCCAGCAGCCCTGGGACAGGGAGGACCAAAAACATTCAGTACTTC.

In this sample, this clonotype turned up a few times. The V call is TRBV6-5, the J call TRBJ2-3; D is unclear. The germline V gene encodes CDR1 MNHEY and CDR2 SVGAGI. This CDR3 contains 14 residues. V lost 7 bases, J lost 1 base, and 12 bases lay in between. CDR3 bases: TGTGCCAGCACCAGGCGCCCAGGCACAGATACGCAGTATTTT. Translated: CASTRRPGTDTQYF.

V gene TRBV4-1 combines with J gene TRBJ2-6; D not certain. V was pared by 7 bases and J by 3 bases, with 13 bases between. Germline values: CDR1 MGHRA, CDR2 YSYEKL. The CDR3 spans 15 residues. CDR3 in DNA: TGCGCCAGCACTCCTTTCCCAGGTGGGGCCAACGTCCTGACTTTC. Protein: CASTPFPGGANVLTF.

The genes are TRBV12-3 or TRBV12-4 and TRBJ2-5; D is uncertain. Deletions cut 1 base from V and 1 base from J, with 10 bases between. CDR3 length: 15 residues. Here the CDR3 reads CASSLVSLSQETQYF. The CDR3 DNA sequence: TGTGCCAGCAGTTTAGTCAGCCTCAGCCAAGAGACCCAGTACTTC.

The chain employs TRBV12-3 or TRBV12-4 and TRBJ1-2; D possibly corresponds to TRBD1 (6 bases). With 6 bases removed from V and 3 bases from J, the gap between germline ends came to 11 bases. This CDR3 has 13 residues. For the CDR3, the DNA is TGTGCCAGCAGCCCAAACAGGGACTATGGCTACACCTTC. This codes for CASSPNRDYGYTF.